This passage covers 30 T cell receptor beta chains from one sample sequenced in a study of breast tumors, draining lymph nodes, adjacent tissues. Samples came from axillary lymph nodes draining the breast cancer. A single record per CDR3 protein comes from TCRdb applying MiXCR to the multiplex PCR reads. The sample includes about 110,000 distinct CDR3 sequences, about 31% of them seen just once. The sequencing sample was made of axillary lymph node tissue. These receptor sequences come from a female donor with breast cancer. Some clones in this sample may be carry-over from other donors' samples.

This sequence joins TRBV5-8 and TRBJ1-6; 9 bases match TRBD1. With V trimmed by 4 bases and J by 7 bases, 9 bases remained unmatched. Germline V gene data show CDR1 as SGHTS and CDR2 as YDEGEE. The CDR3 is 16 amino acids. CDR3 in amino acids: CASSLWDREENSPLHF. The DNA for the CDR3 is TGTGCCAGCAGCCTCTGGGACAGGGAAGAAAATTCACCCCTCCACTTT.

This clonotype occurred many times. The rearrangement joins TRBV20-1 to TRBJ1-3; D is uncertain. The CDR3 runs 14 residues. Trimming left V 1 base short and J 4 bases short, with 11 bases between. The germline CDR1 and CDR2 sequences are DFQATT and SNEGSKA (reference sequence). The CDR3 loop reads CSARAPWSGNTIYF. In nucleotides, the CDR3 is TGCAGTGCTAGAGCCCCCTGGTCCGGAAACACCATATATTTT.

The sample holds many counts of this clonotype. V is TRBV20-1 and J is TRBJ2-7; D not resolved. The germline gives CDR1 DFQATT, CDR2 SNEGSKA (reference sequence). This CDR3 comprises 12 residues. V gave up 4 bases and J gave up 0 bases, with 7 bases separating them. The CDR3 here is CSATLSSYEQYF. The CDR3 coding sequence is TGCAGTGCTACTCTGAGCTCCTACGAGCAGTACTTC.

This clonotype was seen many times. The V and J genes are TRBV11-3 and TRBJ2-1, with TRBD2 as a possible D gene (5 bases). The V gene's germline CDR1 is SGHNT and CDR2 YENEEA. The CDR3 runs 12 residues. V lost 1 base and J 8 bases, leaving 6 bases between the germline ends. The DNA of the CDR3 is TGTGCCAGCAGCTTAGTCGGGGATGAGCAGTTCTTC. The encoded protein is CASSLVGDEQFF.

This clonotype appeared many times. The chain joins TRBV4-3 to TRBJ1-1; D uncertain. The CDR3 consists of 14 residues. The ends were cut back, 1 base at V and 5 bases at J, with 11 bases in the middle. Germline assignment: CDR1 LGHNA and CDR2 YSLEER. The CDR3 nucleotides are TGCGCCAGCAGCCAAGTACAAGTACCGACTGAAGCTTTCTTT. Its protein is CASSQVQVPTEAFF.

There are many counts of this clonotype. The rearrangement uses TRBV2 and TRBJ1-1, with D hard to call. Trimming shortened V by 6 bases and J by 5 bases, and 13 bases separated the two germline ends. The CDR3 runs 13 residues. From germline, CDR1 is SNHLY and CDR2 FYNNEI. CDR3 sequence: CASRLDAGTEAFF. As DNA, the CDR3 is TGTGCCAGCAGACTGGACGCGGGGACTGAAGCTTTCTTT.

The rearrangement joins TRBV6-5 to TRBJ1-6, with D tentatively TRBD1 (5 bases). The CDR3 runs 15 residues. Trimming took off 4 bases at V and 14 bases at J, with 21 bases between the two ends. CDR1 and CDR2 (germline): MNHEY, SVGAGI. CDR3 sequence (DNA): TGTGCCAGCAGTTTCTTATCGGGACCAATTAGGGCCCTCCACTTT. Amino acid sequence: CASSFLSGPIRALHF.

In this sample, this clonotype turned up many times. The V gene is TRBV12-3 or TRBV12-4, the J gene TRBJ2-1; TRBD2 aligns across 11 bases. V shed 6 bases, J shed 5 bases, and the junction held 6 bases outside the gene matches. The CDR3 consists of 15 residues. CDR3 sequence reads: CASSRRLAGHNEQFF. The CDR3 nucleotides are TGTGCCAGCAGCCGCCGACTAGCGGGGCACAATGAGCAGTTCTTC.

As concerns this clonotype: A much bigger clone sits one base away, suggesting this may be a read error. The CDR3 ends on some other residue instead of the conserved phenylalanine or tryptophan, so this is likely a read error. CDR3 amino acids: CASSWTSGSTGYNEQFC. CDR3 bases: TGTGCCAGCAGCTGGACTAGCGGGAGCACCGGGTACAATGAGCAGTTCTGC. This chain connects TRBV7-2 to TRBJ2-1; 13 nucleotides agree with TRBD2. CDR1 and CDR2 from the germline V gene are SGHTA and FQGNSA. This CDR3 has 17 residues. With 4 bases clipped from V and 4 bases from J, the junction kept 7 bases outside the gene matches.

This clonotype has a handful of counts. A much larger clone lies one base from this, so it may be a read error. The CDR3 DNA reads as TGTGCCAGCAGAGGCGACAATGAGCCGTTCTTC. It codes for CASRGDNEPFF. The rearrangement joins TRBV11-3 to TRBJ2-1; unclear D gene. This CDR3 is 11 amino acids long. Germline values: CDR1 SGHNT, CDR2 YENEEA. The variable domain in full, completed from reference TRBV11-3 and TRBJ2-1, reads EAGVVQSPRYKIIEKKQPVAFWCNPISGHNTLYWYLQNLGQGPELLIRYENEEAVDDSQLPKDRFSAERLKGVDSTLKIQPAELGDSAVYLCASRGDNEPFFGPGTRLTVL.

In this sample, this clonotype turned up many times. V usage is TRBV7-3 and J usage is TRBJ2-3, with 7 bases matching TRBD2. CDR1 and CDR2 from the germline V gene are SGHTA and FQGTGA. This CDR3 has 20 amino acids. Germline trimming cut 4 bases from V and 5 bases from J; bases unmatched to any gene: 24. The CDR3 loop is CASSSTASLGGYLGIDTQYF. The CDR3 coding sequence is TGTGCCAGCAGCTCAACCGCGAGTCTCGGGGGGTATCTCGGTATAGATACGCAGTATTTT.

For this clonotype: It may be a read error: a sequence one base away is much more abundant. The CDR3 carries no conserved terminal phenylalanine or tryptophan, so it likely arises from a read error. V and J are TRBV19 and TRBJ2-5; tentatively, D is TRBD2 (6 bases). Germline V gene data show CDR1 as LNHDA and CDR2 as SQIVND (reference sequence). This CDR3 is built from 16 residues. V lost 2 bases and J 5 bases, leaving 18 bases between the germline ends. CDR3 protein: CASSINPRIGRETQYS. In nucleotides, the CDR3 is TGTGCCAGTAGTATAAACCCCCGGATAGGGAGGGAGACCCAGTACTCC.

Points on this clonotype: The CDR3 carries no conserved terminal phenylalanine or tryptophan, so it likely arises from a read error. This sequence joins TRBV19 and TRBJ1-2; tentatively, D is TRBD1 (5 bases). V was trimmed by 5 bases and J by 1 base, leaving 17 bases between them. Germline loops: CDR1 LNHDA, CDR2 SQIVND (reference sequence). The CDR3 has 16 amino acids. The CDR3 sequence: CASSSGGTLINYGYTS. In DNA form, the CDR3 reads TGTGCCAGTAGTTCAGGAGGGACTTTAATTAACTATGGCTACACCTCC.

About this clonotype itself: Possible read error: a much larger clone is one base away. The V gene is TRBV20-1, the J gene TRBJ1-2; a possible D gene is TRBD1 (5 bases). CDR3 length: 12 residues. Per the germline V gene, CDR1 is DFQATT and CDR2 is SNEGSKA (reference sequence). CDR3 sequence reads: CSASRDADGSTF. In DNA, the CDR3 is TGCAGTGCCAGCCGGGACGCTGATGGCTCCACCTTC.

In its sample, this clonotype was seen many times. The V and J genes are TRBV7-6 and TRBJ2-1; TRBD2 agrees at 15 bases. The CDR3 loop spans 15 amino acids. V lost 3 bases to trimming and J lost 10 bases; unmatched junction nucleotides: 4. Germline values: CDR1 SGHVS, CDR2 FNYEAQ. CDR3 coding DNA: TGTGCCAGCAGCTTGCGGACTAGCGGGAGGGACGAGCAGTTCTTC. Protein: CASSLRTSGRDEQFF.

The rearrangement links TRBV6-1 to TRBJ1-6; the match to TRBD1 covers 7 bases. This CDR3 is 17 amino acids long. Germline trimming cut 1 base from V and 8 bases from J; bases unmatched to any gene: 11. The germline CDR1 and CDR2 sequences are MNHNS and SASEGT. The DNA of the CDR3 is TGTGCCAGCAGTGAAGGCGGGACAGCCAGTGGGTATTCACCCCTCCACTTT. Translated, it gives CASSEGGTASGYSPLHF.

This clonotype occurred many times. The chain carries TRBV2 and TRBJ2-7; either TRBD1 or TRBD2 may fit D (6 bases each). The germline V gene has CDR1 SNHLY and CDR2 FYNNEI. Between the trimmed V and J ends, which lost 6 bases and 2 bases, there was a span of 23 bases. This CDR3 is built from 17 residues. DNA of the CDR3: TGTGCCAGCAGGCATAGGGGGGAAATGGCGGGGCCCTACGAGCAGTACTTC. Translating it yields CASRHRGEMAGPYEQYF.

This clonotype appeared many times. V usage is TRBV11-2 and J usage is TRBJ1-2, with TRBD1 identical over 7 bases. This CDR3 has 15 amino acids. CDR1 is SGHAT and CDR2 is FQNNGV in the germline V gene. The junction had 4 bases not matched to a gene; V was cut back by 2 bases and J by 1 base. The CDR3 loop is CASSLHRGFNYGYTF. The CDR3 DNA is TGTGCCAGCAGCTTACACAGGGGATTTAACTATGGCTACACCTTC. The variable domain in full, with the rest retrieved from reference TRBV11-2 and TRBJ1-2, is EAGVAQSPRYKIIEKRQSVAFWCNPISGHATLYWYQQILGQGPKLLIQFQNNGVVDDSQLPKDRFSAERLKGVDSTLKIQPAKLEDSAVYLCASSLHRGFNYGYTFGSGTRLTVV.

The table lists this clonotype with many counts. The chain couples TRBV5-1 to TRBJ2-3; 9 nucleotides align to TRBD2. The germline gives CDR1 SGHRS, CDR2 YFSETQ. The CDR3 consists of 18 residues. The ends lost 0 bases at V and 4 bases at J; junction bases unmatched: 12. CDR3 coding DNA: TGCGCCAGCAGCTTGGCTGCGGGAGGGCTTAATATGGCAGATACGCAGTATTTT. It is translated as CASSLAAGGLNMADTQYF.

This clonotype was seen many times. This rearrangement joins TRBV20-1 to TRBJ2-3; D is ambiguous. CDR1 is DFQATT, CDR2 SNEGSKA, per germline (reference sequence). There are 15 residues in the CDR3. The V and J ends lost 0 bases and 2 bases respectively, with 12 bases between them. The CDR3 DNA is TGCAGTGCTAGAGATTTTAGGTTCTCCACAGATACGCAGTATTTT. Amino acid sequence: CSARDFRFSTDTQYF.

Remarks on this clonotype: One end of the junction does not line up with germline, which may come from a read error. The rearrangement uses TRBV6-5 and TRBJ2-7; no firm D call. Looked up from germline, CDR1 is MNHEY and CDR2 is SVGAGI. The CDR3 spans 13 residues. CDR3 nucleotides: TGTGCCAGCAGTGGGCTGACCTCCTACGAGCTGTACTTC. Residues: CASSGLTSYELYF.

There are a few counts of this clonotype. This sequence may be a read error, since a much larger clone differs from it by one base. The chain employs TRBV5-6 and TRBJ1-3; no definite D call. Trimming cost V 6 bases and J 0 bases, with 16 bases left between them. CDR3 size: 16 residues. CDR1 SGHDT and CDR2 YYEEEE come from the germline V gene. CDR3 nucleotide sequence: TGTGCCAGCACCGGGGTAGGAGCCTTCTCTGGAAACACCATATATTTT. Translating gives CASTGVGAFSGNTIYF. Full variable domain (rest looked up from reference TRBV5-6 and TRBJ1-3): DAGVTQSPTHLIKTRGQQVTLRCSPKSGHDTVSWYQQALGQGPQFIFQYYEEEERQRGNFPDRFSGHQFPNYSSELNVNALLLGDSALYLCASTGVGAFSGNTIYFGEGSWLTVV.

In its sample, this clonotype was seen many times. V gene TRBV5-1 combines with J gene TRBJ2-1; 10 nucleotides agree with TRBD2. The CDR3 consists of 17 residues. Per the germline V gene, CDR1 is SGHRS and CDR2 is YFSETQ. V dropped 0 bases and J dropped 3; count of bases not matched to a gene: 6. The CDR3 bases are TGCGCCAGCAGCTTGGCAGTAGCGGGAGGACTCTACAATGAGCAGTTCTTC. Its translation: CASSLAVAGGLYNEQFF. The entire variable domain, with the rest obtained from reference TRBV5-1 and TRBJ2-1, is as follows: KAGVTQTPRYLIKTRGQQVTLSCSPISGHRSVSWYQQTPGQGLQFLFEYFSETQRNKGNFPGRFSGRQFSNSRSEMNVSTLELGDSALYLCASSLAVAGGLYNEQFFGPGTRLTVL.

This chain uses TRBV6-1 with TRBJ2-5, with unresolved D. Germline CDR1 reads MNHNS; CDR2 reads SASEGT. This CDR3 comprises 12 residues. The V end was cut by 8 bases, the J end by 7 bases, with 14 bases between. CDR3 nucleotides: TGTGCCAGCGGCCACCCTGTGGCGACCCAGTACTTC. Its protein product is CASGHPVATQYF.

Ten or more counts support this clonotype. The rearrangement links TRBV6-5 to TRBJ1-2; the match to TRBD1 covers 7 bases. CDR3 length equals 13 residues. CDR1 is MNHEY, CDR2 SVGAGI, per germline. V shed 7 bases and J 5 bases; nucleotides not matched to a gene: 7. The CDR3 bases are TGTGCCAGCACCCAGGGACAGACATATGGCTACACCTTC. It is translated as CASTQGQTYGYTF.

CDR3 sequence (DNA): TGTGCCAGCGCGGGTTTGGGCGGGGATCAGCCCCAGCATTTT. Encoded protein: CASAGLGGDQPQHF. The J gene is TRBJ1-5, the V gene TRBV2; no firm D call. The CDR3 runs 14 residues. Trimming removed 8 bases at V and 5 bases at J, with 16 bases between. Germline CDR1 reads SNHLY; CDR2 reads FYNNEI.

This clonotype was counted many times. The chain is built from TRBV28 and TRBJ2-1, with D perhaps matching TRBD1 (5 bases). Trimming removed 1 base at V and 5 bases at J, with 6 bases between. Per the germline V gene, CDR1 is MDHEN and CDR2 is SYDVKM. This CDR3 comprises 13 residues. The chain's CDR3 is CASSLLGDNEQFF. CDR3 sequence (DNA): TGTGCCAGCAGTTTATTAGGGGACAATGAGCAGTTCTTC.

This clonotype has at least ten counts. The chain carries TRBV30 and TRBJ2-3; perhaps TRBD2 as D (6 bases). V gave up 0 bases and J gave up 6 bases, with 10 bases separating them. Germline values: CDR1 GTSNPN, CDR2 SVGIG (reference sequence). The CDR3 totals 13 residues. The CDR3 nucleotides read TGTGCCTGGAGTGTAATTCGGGGGGATACGCAGTATTTT. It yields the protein CAWSVIRGDTQYF.

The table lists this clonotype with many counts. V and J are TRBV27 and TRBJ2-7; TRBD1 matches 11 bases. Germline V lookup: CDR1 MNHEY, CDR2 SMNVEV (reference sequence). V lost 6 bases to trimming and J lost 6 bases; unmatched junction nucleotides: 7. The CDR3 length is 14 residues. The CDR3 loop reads CASSLRDRGFEQYF. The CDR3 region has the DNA TGTGCCAGCAGCCTCCGGGACAGGGGGTTCGAGCAGTACTTC.

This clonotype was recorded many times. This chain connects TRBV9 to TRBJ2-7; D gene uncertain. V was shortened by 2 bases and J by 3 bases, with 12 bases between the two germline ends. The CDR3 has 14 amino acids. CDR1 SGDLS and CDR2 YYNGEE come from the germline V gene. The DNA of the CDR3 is TGTGCCAGCAGCGTGGCCCCAAGAGACTACGAGCAGTACTTC. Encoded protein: CASSVAPRDYEQYF.